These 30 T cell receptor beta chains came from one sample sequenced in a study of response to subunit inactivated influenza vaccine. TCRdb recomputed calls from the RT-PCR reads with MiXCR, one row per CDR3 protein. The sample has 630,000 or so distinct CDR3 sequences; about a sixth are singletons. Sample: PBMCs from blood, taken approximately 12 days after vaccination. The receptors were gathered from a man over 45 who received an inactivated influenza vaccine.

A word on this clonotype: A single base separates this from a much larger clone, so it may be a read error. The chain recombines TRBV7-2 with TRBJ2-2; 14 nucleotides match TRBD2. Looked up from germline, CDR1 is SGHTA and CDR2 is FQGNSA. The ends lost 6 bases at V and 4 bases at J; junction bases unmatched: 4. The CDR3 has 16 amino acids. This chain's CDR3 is CASRGLAGVLTGELFF. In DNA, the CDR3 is TGTGCCAGCAGGGGACTAGCGGGAGTGCTCACCGGGGAGCTGTTTTTT.

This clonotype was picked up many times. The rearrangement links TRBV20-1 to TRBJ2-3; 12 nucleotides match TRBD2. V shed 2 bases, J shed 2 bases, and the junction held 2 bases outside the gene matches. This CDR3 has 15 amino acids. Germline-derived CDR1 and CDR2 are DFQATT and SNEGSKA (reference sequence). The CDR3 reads CSARTSGRPTDTQYF. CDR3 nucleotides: TGCAGTGCTAGAACTAGCGGGAGGCCCACAGATACGCAGTATTTT.

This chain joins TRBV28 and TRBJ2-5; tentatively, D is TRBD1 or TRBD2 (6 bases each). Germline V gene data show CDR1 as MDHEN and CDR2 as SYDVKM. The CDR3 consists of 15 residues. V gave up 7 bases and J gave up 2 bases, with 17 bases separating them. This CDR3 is CASTDRGGSQETQYF. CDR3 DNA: TGTGCCAGCACCGACCGAGGGGGGAGTCAAGAGACCCAGTACTTC.

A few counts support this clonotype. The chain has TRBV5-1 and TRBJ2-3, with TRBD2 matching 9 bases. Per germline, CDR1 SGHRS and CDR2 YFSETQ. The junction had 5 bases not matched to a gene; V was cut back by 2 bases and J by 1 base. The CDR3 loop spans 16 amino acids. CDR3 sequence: CASSFRAGGRTDTQYF. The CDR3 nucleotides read TGCGCCAGCAGCTTCAGAGCGGGGGGACGCACAGATACGCAGTATTTT.

In DNA, the CDR3 is TGTGCCACCCGCCGTGGGGCGCTAAGGAATGGCTACACCTTC. Translating gives CATRRGALRNGYTF. The rearrangement links TRBV6-2 or TRBV6-3 to TRBJ1-2; maybe TRBD1 (5 bases). Trimming removed 10 bases at V and 6 bases at J, with 21 bases between. The CDR3 has 14 residues. Looked up from germline, CDR1 is MNHEY and CDR2 is SVGEGT.

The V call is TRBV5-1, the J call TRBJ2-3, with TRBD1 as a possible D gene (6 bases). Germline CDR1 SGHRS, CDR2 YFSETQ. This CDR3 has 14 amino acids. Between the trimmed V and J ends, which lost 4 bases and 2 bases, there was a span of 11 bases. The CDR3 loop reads CASSQDSHTDTQYF. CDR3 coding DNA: TGCGCCAGCAGCCAGGACAGCCACACAGATACGCAGTATTTT.

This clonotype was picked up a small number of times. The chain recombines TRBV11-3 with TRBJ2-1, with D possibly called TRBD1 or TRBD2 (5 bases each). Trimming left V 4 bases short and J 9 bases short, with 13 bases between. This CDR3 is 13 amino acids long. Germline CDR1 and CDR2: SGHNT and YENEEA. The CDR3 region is CASSSFGGTEQFF. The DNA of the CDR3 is TGTGCCAGCAGCTCCTTTGGGGGAACTGAGCAGTTCTTC.

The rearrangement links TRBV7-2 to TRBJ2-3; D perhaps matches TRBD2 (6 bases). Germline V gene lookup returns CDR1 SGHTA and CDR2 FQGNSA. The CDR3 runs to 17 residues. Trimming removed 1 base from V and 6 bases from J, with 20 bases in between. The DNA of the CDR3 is TGTGCCAGCAGCTTAGTTGAAGTAGGGGAGGACCCGGATACGCAGTATTTT. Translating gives CASSLVEVGEDPDTQYF.

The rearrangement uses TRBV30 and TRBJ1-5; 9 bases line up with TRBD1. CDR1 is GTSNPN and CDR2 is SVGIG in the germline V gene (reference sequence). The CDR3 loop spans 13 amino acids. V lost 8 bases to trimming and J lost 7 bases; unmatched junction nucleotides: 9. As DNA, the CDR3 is TGTGCCGGAGAACAGGGGGCTGGGCAGCCCCAGCATTTT. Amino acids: CAGEQGAGQPQHF.

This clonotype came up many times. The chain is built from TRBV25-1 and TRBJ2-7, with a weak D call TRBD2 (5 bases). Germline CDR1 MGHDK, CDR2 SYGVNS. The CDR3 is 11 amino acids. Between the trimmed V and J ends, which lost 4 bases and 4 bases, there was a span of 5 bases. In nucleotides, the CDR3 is TGTGCCAGCAGTGGAGGGTACGAGCAGTACTTC. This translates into CASSGGYEQYF.

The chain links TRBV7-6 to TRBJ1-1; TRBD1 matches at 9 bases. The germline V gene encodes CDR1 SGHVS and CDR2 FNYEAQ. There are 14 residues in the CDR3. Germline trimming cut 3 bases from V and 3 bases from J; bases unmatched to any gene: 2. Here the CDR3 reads CASSFRQGDTEAFF. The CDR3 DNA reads TGTGCCAGCAGCTTCCGACAGGGGGACACTGAAGCTTTCTTT.

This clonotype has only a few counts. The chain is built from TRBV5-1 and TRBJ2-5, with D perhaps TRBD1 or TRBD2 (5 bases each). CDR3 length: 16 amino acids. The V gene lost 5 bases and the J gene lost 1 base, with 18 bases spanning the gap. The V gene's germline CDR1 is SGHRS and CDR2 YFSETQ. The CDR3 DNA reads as TGCGCCAGCAGGGGGGTAGGGGATGTCCCCCAAGAGACCCAGTACTTC. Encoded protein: CASRGVGDVPQETQYF. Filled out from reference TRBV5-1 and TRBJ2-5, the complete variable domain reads KAGVTQTPRYLIKTRGQQVTLSCSPISGHRSVSWYQQTPGQGLQFLFEYFSETQRNKGNFPGRFSGRQFSNSRSEMNVSTLELGDSALYLCASRGVGDVPQETQYFGPGTRLLVL.

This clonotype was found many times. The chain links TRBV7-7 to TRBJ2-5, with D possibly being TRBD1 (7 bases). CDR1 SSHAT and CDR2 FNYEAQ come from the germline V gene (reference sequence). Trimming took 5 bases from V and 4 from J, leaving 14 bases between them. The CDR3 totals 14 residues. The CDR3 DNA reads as TGTGCCAGCAGCCAGACAGGGCGGGGAGAGACCCAGTACTTC. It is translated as CASSQTGRGETQYF. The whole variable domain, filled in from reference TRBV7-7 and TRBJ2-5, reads GAGVSQSPRYKVTKRGQDVTLRCDPISSHATLYWYQQALGQGPEFLTYFNYEAQPDKSGLPSDRFSAERPEGSISTLTIQRTEQRDSAMYRCASSQTGRGETQYFGPGTRLLVL.

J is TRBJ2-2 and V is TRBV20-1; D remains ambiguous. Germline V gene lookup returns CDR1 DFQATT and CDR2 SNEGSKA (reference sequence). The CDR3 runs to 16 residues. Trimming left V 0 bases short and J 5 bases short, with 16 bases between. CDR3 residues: CSARDRLPVGTGELFF. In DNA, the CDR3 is TGCAGTGCTAGAGATCGCCTCCCTGTAGGGACCGGGGAGCTGTTTTTT.

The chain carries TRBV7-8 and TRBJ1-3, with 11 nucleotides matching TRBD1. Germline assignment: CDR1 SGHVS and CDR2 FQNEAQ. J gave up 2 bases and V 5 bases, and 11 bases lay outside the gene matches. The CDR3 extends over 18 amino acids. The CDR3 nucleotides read TGTGCCAGCAGCAAAAGGCCGACGGGACAGGGGGCTGGAAACACCATATATTTT. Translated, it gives CASSKRPTGQGAGNTIYF. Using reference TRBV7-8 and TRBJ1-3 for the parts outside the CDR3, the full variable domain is GAGVSQSPRYKVAKRGQDVALRCDPISGHVSLFWYQQALGQGPEFLTYFQNEAQLDKSGLPSDRFFAERPEGSVSTLKIQRTQQEDSAVYLCASSKRPTGQGAGNTIYFGEGSWLTVV.

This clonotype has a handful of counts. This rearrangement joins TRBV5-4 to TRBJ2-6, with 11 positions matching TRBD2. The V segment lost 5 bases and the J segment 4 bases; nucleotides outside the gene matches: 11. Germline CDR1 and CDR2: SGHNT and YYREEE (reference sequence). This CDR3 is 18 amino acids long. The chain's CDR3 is CASRPTLAGEWGANVLTF. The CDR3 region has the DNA TGTGCCAGCAGACCCACACTAGCGGGAGAATGGGGGGCCAACGTCCTGACTTTC.

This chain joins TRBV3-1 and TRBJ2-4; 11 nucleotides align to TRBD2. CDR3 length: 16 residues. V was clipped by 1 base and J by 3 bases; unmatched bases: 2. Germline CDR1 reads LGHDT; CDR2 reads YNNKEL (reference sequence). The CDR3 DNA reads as TGTGCCAGCAGCCAAGGTACTAGCGGGAGCAAAAACATTCAGTACTTC. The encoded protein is CASSQGTSGSKNIQYF.

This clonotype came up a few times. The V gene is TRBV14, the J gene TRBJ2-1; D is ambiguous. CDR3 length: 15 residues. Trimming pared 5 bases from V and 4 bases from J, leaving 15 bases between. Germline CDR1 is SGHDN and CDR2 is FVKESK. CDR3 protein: CASSSEYYTYNEQFF. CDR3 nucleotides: TGTGCCAGCAGCTCTGAATACTACACATACAATGAGCAGTTCTTC.

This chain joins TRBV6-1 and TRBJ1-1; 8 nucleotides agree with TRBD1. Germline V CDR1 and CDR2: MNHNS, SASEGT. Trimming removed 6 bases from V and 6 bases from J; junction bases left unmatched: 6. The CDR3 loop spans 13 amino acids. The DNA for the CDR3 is TGTGCCAGCAGAAAAACAGGGGGAGCTGAAGCTTTCTTT. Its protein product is CASRKTGGAEAFF.

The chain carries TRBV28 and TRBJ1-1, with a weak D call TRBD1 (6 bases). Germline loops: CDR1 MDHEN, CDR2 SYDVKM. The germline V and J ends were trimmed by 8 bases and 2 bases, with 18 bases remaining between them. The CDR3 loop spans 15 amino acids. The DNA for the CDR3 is TGTGCCAGCCACCGTGGCGACAGGACAAACACTGAAGCTTTCTTT. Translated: CASHRGDRTNTEAFF.

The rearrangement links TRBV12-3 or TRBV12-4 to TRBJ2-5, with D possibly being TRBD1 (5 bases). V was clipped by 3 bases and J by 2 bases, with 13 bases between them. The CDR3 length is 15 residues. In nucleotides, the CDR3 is TGTGCCAGCAGTTTTCGGCAGGGAAGTCAAGAGACCCAGTACTTC. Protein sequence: CASSFRQGSQETQYF.

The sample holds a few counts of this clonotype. As DNA, the CDR3 is TGTGCCAGCAGTCACCGGGGGGAGCGGGAGATTCACGAGCAGTACTTC. It is translated as CASSHRGEREIHEQYF. V gene TRBV6-2 or TRBV6-3 combines with J gene TRBJ2-7; 8 bases line up with TRBD2. This CDR3 region has 16 residues. V dropped 5 bases and J dropped 5; count of bases not matched to a gene: 14. The germline V gene encodes CDR1 MNHEY and CDR2 SVGEGT.

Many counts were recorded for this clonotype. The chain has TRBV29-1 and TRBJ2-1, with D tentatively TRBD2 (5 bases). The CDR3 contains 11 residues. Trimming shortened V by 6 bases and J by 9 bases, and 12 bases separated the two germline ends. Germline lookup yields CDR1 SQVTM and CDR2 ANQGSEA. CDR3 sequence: CSVARGGEQFF. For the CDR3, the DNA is TGCAGCGTGGCGCGTGGAGGTGAGCAGTTCTTC.

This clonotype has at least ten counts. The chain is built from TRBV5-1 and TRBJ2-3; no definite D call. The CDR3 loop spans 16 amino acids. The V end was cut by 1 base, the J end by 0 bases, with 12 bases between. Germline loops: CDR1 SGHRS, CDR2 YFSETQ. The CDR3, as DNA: TGCGCCAGCAGCTTGAGGTTTGCAGGTAGCACAGATACGCAGTATTTT. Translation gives CASSLRFAGSTDTQYF.

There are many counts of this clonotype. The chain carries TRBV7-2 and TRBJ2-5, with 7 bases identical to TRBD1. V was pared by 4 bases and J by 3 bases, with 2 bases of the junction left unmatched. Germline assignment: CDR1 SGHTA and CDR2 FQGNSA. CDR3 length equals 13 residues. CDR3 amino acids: CASSWDRKETQYF. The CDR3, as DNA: TGTGCCAGCAGCTGGGACAGAAAAGAGACCCAGTACTTC.

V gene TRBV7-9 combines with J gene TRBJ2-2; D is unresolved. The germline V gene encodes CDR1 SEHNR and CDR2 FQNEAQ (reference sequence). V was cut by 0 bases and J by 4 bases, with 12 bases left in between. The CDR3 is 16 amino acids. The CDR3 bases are TGTGCCAGCAGCTTAGCGGCACTCCAAGCCACCGGGGAGCTGTTTTTT. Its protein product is CASSLAALQATGELFF.

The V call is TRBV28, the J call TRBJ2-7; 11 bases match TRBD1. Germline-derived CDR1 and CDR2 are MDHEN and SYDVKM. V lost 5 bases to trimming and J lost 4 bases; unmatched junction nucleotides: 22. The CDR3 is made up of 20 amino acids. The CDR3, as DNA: TGTGCCAGCAGTACCTCAGGGTGGACAGGGGGCGAAGGCTGGTCTTACGAGCAGTACTTC. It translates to CASSTSGWTGGEGWSYEQYF.

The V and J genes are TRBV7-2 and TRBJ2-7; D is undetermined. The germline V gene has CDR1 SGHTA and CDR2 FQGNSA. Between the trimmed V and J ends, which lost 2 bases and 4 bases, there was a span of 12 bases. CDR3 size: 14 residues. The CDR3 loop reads CASSLPNTAYEQYF. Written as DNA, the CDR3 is TGTGCCAGCAGCTTACCTAACACCGCATACGAGCAGTACTTC.

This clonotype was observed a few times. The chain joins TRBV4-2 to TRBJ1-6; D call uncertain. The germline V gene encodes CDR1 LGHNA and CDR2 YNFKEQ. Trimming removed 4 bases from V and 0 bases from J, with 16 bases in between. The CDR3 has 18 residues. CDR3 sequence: CASSRAGETGSYNSPLHF. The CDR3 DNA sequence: TGTGCCAGCAGCCGGGCTGGGGAGACGGGCTCCTATAATTCACCCCTCCACTTT.

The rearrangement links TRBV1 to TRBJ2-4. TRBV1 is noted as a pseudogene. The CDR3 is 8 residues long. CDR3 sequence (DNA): TGCCTACGGGGATACGGGTACTTC. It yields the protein CLRGYGYF.